Only a few counts were recorded for the clone carrying this T cell receptor beta chain. Its matching antigen is unknown. cDNA synthesis used the whole RNA isolate, giving expressed TCRB sequences. Produced via immunoSEQ multiplex PCR; TCRdb's table is partial and in-frame only. The repertoire holds 850,000 to 900,000 clones, with roughly 15% as singletons. This CDR3 is built from 14 residues. Trimming shortened V by 5 bases and J by 4 bases, and 14 bases separated the two germline ends. The germline V gene has CDR1 SGHAT and CDR2 FQNNGV. The data are from a study of beta chain features in type 1 diabetes. Study conclusions and caveats: When Type 1 diabetes patients were examined, their TCRB CDR3s proved moderately but significantly shorter in all four CD4+ subsets. Short templates might get an advantage during PCR, and this would be equal in patients and controls.

There was one heparinised blood draw per donor, averaging around 100 mL. This TCR was sampled from a woman between 18 and 29 years old in good health. The sequencing sample was made of naive CD4+ T cells from blood. This chain uses TRBV11-2 with TRBJ2-5, with D possibly being TRBD1 or TRBD2 (6 bases each). CDR3 DNA sequence: TGTGCCAGCAGCCAGATGGGGGGCGGAGAGACCCAGTACTTC. It is translated as CASSQMGGGETQYF.